This T cell receptor beta chain was obtained from a study of vaccination and CD4 T cells after COVID-19. Study context: Post-diagnosis, post-COVID samples were collected after a median approximately 100 days, ranging 35 to 161. Sampling that followed vaccination took place a median approximately 76 days after dose two, within a range of 14 to 241.

Cultured CD4+ T-cell DNA underwent Oncomine TCR Beta short-read sequencing. Genomic DNA was isolated from CD4+ T cells that had been cultured. TCRdb re-called the PCR reads through MiXCR, storing one row per CDR3 protein. The sample shows about 4,000 distinct CDR3 sequences, 35% to 45% of them seen only once. Documented treatment: 10-day PBMC culture with coronavirus spike peptide pools or control peptides (ViraFEST assay). The unexposed donor provided CD4+ T cells, which were taken before the COVID-19 pandemic (2011-2018). Wells that each held around 2.1 million PBMCs were cultured with approximately 10 IU/ml IL-2 and roughly 10 ug/ml peptide pools. This clonotype turned up a few times. The antigen remains unidentified. Germline-derived CDR1 and CDR2 are DFQATT and SNEGSKA (reference sequence). V was trimmed by 5 bases and J by 4 bases, leaving 11 bases between them. The CDR3 is made up of 13 amino acids.

Source material: CD4+ T cells from blood, cultured in vitro. The receptor comes from a human donor in good health. V usage is TRBV20-1 and J usage is TRBJ2-2; perhaps TRBD1 as D (5 bases). The CDR3 nucleotides read TGCAGTGCTGACAGAGGTGCCACCGGGGAGCTGTTTTTT. This gives the protein CSADRGATGELFF.